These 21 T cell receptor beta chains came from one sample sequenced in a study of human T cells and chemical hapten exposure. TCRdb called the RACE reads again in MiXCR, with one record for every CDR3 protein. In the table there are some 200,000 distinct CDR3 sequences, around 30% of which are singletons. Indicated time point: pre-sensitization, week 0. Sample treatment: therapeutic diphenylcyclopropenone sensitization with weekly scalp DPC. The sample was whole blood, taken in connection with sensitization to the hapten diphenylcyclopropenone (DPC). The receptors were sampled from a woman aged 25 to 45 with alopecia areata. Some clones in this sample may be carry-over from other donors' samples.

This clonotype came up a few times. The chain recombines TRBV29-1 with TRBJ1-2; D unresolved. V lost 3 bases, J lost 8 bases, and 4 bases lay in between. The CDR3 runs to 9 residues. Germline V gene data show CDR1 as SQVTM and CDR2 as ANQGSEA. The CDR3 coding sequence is TGCAGCGTTGAGCCCGGCTACACCTTC. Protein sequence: CSVEPGYTF.

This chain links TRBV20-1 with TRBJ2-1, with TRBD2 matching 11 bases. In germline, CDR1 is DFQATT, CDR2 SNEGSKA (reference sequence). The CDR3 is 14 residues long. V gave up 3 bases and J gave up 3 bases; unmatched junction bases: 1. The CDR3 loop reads CSARGLADYNEQFF. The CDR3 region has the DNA TGCAGTGCTAGGGGACTAGCGGACTACAATGAGCAGTTCTTC.

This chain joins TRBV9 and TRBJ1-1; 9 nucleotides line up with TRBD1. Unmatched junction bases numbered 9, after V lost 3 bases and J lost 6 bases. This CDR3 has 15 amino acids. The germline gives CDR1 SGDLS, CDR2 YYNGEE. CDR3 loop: CASSAGTGGDAEAFF. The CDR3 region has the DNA TGTGCCAGCAGCGCCGGAACAGGGGGCGATGCTGAAGCTTTCTTT.

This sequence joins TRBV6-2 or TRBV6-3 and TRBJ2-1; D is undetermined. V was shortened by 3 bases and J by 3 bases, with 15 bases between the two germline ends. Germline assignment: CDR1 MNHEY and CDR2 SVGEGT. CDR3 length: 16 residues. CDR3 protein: CASSYYTPVGYNEQFF. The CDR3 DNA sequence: TGTGCCAGCAGTTATTACACTCCAGTGGGCTACAATGAGCAGTTCTTC.

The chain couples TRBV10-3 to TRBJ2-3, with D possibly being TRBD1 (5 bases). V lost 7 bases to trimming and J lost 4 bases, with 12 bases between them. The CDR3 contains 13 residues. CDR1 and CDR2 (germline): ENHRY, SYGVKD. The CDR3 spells CAIKGRASDTQYF. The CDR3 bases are TGTGCCATCAAGGGCAGGGCCTCAGATACGCAGTATTTT.

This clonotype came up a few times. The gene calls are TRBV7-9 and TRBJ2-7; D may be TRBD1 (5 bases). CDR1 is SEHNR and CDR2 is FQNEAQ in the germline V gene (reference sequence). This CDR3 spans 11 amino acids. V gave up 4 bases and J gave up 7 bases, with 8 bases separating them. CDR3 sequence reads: CASSSHREQYF. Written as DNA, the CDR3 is TGTGCCAGCAGCTCACACAGGGAGCAGTACTTC.

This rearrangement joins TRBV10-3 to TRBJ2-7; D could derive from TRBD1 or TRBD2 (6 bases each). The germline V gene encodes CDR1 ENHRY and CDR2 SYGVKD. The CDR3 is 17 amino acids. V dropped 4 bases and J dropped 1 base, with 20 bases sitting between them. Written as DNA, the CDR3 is TGTGCCATCAGTGCCCGGACTAAGGACAGTAAGTCCTACGAGCAGTACTTC. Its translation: CAISARTKDSKSYEQYF.

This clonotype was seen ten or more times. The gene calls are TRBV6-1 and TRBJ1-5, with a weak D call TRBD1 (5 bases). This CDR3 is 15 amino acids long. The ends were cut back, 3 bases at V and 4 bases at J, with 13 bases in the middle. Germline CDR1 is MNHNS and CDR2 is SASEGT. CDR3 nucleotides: TGTGCCAGCAGTGAGTGGCAGGGCCCAAATCAGCCCCAGCATTTT. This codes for CASSEWQGPNQPQHF.

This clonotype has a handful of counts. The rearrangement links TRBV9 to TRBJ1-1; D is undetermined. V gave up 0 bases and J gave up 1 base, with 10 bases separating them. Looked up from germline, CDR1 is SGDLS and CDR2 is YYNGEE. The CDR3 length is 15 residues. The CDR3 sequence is CASSVASGPNTEAFF. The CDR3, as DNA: TGTGCCAGCAGCGTAGCGTCCGGGCCGAACACTGAAGCTTTCTTT.

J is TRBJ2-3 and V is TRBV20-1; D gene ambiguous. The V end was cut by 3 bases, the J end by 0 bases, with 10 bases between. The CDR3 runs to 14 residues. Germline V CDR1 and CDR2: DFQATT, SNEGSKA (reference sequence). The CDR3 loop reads CSASGQTSTDTQYF. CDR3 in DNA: TGCAGTGCTAGCGGCCAGACTAGCACAGATACGCAGTATTTT.

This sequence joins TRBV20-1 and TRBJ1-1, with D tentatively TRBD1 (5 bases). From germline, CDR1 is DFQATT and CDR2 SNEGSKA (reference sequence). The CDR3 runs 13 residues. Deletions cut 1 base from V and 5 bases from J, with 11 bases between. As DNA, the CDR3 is TGCAGTGCTAGAGCAGGGACGGGGACTGAAGCTTTCTTT. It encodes CSARAGTGTEAFF.

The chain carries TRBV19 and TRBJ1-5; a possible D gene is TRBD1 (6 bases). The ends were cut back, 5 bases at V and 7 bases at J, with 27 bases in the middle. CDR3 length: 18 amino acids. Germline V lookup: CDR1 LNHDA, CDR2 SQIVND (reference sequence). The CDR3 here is CASSHPSGPNRVGQPQHF. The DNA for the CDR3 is TGTGCCAGTAGTCACCCCAGTGGGCCAAACAGGGTCGGACAGCCCCAGCATTTT.

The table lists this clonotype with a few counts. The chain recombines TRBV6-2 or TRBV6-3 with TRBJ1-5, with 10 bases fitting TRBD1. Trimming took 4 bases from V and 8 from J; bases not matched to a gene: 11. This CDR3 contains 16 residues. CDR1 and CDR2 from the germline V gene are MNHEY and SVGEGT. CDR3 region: CASSWGTGVDFEPQHF. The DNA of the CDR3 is TGTGCCAGCAGTTGGGGGACAGGGGTAGATTTTGAGCCCCAGCATTTT.

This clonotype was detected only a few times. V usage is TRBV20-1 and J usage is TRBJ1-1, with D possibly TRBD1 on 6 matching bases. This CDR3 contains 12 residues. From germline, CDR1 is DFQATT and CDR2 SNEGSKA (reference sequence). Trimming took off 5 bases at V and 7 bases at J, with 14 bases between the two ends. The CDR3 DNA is TGCAGTGCTGGCGGGGGGCGGGGTGAAGCTTTCTTT. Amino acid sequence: CSAGGGRGEAFF.

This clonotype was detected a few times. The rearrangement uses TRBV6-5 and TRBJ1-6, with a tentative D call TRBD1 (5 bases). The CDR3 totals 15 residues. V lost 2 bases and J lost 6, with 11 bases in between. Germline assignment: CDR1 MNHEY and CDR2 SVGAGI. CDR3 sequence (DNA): TGTGCCAGCAGTTACCGCGGGGCCTTTAATTCACCCCTCCACTTT. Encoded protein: CASSYRGAFNSPLHF.

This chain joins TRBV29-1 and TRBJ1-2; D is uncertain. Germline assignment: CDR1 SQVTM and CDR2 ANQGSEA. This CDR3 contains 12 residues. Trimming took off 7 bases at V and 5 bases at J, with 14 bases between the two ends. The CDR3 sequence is CSAALPQYGYTF. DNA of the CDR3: TGCAGCGCGGCATTGCCTCAGTATGGCTACACCTTC.

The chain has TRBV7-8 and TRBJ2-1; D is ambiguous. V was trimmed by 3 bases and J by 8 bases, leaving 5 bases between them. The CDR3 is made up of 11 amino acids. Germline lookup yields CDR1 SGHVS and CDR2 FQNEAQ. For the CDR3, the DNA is TGTGCCAGCAGCTTGGTAGATGAGCAGTTCTTC. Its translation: CASSLVDEQFF.

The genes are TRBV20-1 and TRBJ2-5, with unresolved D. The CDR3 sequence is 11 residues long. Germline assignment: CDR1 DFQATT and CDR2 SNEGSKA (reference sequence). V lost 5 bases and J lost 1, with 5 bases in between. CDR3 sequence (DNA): TGCAGTGCTCAGTTCCAAGAGACCCAGTACTTC. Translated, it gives CSAQFQETQYF.

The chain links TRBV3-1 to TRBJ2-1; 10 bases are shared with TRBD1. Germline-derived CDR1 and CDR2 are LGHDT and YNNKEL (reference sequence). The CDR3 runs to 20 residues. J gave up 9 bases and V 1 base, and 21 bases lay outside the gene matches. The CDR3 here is CASSQVGRRMDRGKLGEQFF. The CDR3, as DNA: TGTGCCAGCAGCCAAGTCGGTCGGCGAATGGACAGGGGGAAACTCGGTGAGCAGTTCTTC.

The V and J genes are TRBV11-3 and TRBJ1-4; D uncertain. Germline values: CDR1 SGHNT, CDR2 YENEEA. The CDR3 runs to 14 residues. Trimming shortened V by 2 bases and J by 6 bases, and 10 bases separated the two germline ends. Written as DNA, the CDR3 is TGTGCCAGCAGCTTATCGGGGTTGGATGAAAAACTGTTTTTT. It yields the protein CASSLSGLDEKLFF.

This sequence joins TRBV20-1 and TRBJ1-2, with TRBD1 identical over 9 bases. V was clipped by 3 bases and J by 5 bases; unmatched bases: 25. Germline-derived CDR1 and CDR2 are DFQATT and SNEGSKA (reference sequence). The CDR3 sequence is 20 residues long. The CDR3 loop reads CSASQFLPGQGPPGRYGYTF. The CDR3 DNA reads TGCAGTGCTAGCCAATTCCTTCCGGGACAGGGTCCCCCGGGACGGTATGGCTACACCTTC.